These T cell receptor beta chains were read from a single sample in a study of identical twins. TCRdb processed the 5' RACE reads anew with MiXCR; each CDR3 protein has one entry. The table records roughly 720,000 distinct CDR3 sequences, 15% to 20% of them present only once. These records were also assigned to another study, of T cells expressing NK-cell markers.

Material: PBMCs. The receptors here all came from a woman aged 18-30 years in good health. The CDR3 runs from the conserved cysteine through the conserved F or W. The D gene is left open where the match is weak. Size tells how often a clone was seen (once, few, many) or the class of an expanded clone, and some rows leave it out.

size,J,V,D,CDR3,DNA
.,TRBJ2-1,TRBV5-1,.,CASSTNPEGTLRYNEQFF,TGCGCCAGCAGCACCAACCCGGAGGGGACTTTAAGGTACAATGAGCAGTTCTTC
.,TRBJ2-1,TRBV20-1,TRBD2,CSATNGTSGRDEQFF,TGCAGTGCTACGAACGGGACTAGCGGGAGAGATGAGCAGTTCTTC
.,TRBJ1-1,TRBV19,.,CASSDGRAFF,TGTGCCAGTAGCGATGGGCGCGCTTTCTTT
.,TRBJ2-5,TRBV20-1,.,CSATSGEVLAETQYF,TGCAGTGCTACCTCGGGAGAGGTGCTAGCAGAGACCCAGTACTTC
many,TRBJ2-5,TRBV6-1,TRBD2,CASSGSGRETQYF,TGTGCCAGCAGTGGTAGCGGGAGGGAGACCCAGTACTTC
.,TRBJ2-1,TRBV29-1,.,CSVRDQGHNEQFF,TGCAGCGTTAGGGACCAGGGTCACAATGAGCAGTTCTTC
few,TRBJ1-6,TRBV7-9,.,CASSVKDNSPLHF,TGTGCCAGCAGCGTGAAGGATAATTCACCCCTCCACTTT
.,TRBJ1-1,TRBV20-1,.,CSARDPGVNTEAFF,TGCAGTGCTAGAGATCCGGGAGTGAACACTGAAGCTTTCTTT
few,TRBJ1-5,TRBV3-1,.,CASSQDSTRYLPQHF,TGTGCCAGCAGCCAAGATTCGACACGCTACTTACCCCAGCATTTT
few,TRBJ2-5,TRBV5-4,.,CASSLAGGSGETQYF,TGTGCCAGCAGCTTGGCCGGTGGGTCCGGGGAGACCCAGTACTTC
.,TRBJ2-3,TRBV19,.,CASSIYQGGDTQYF,TGTGCCAGTAGTATTTACCAGGGAGGAGATACGCAGTATTTT
few,TRBJ2-5,TRBV6-1,TRBD1,CASSRGQGGTQYF,TGTGCCAGCAGCCGTGGACAGGGCGGGACCCAGTACTTC
.,TRBJ2-1,TRBV12-3/TRBV12-4,.,CASSFSPREQFF,TGTGCCAGCAGTTTTTCTCCTCGAGAGCAGTTCTTC
few,TRBJ2-6,TRBV10-3,.,CAISYSLAVDSGANVLTF,TGTGCCATCAGTTATTCACTAGCCGTGGACTCTGGGGCCAACGTCCTGACTTTC
.,TRBJ2-7,TRBV4-3,.,CTSSPRPSPIYEQYF,TGCACCAGCAGCCCGCGACCCTCCCCGATATACGAGCAGTACTTC
few,TRBJ2-7,TRBV9,.,CASSVDDVSSYEQYF,TGTGCCAGCAGCGTCGACGACGTGAGCTCCTACGAGCAGTACTTC
few,TRBJ2-5,TRBV7-2,TRBD2,CASSLHSGTTTETQYF,TGTGCCAGCAGCCTCCATTCCGGGACTACGACAGAGACCCAGTACTTC
.,TRBJ2-3,TRBV20-1,.,CSAATVDTQYF,TGCAGTGCCGCTACCGTAGATACGCAGTATTTT
few,TRBJ1-4,TRBV5-5,TRBD1,CASSHPGTAVEKLFF,TGTGCCAGCAGCCACCCCGGGACAGCCGTGGAAAAACTGTTTTTT
.,TRBJ2-3,TRBV3-1,.,CASSQAYTQYF,TGTGCCAGCAGCCAAGCATATACGCAGTATTTT
few,TRBJ2-3,TRBV20-1,TRBD2,CSATPRRRGASTDTQYF,TGCAGTGCTACCCCACGGCGGCGGGGGGCCAGCACAGATACGCAGTATTTT
.,TRBJ2-5,TRBV20-1,.,CSASTEETQYF,TGCAGTGCTAGTACCGAAGAGACCCAGTACTTC
few,TRBJ2-7,TRBV29-1,.,CSVVRSPSSYEQYF,TGCAGCGTTGTTAGGTCCCCGAGCTCCTACGAGCAGTACTTC
many,TRBJ2-1,TRBV12-3/TRBV12-4,TRBD2,CASSFGGSSYNEQFF,TGTGCCAGCAGTTTCGGCGGGAGCTCCTACAATGAGCAGTTCTTC
.,TRBJ2-1,TRBV10-3,.,CAIKVSKLGEYNEQFF,TGTGCCATCAAGGTCTCGAAGCTAGGAGAATACAATGAGCAGTTCTTC
.,TRBJ1-2,TRBV6-1,.,CASSERAFPANYGYTF,TGTGCCAGCAGTGAGAGAGCGTTCCCCGCTAACTATGGCTACACCTTC
many,TRBJ1-1,TRBV12-3/TRBV12-4,.,CASSSGNTEAFF,TGTGCCAGCAGTTCCGGGAACACTGAAGCTTTCTTT
.,TRBJ2-5,TRBV4-1,.,CASSQDPSNQETQYF,TGCGCCAGCAGCCAAGATCCGAGTAACCAAGAGACCCAGTACTTC
.,TRBJ2-1,TRBV20-1,TRBD2,CSAREKARLADNEQFF,TGCAGTGCTAGAGAGAAAGCTAGACTAGCGGACAATGAGCAGTTCTTC
few,TRBJ2-5,TRBV5-1,TRBD2,CASSGSGARQETQYF,TGCGCCAGCAGCGGAAGCGGGGCCCGCCAAGAGACCCAGTACTTC
.,TRBJ1-1,TRBV7-3,.,CASSFPGSTEAFF,TGTGCCAGCAGCTTTCCGGGCAGCACTGAAGCTTTCTTT
few,TRBJ1-5,TRBV12-3/TRBV12-4,.,CASSTRQVRGSNQPQHF,TGTGCCAGCAGCACCAGACAAGTCAGGGGAAGCAATCAGCCCCAGCATTTT
many,TRBJ1-1,TRBV7-9,.,CASSFQGEAFF,TGTGCCAGCAGTTTCCAGGGTGAAGCTTTCTTT
few,TRBJ2-1,TRBV10-3,TRBD2,CAIRRGSSYNEQFF,TGTGCCATCAGACGCGGGAGCTCCTACAATGAGCAGTTCTTC
.,TRBJ1-2,TRBV7-9,.,CASSSQEQGANYGYTF,TGTGCCAGCAGCTCGCAGGAACAGGGAGCTAACTATGGCTACACCTTC
.,TRBJ2-7,TRBV20-1,TRBD1,CSARDTGGGYEQYF,TGCAGTGCTAGAGACACAGGGGGCGGGTACGAGCAGTACTTC
.,TRBJ2-3,TRBV6-1,.,CASMTDRDFTDTQYF,TGTGCCAGCATGACAGACAGGGACTTCACAGATACGCAGTATTTT
few,TRBJ2-7,TRBV10-3,.,CAISEPPSHPSSTKQYF,TGTGCCATCAGTGAGCCGCCAAGTCACCCCTCATCTACGAAGCAGTACTTC
few,TRBJ1-1,TRBV29-1,.,CSVDRGNAEAFF,TGCAGCGTTGACAGGGGCAACGCTGAAGCTTTCTTT
once,TRBJ2-7,TRBV3-1,TRBD1,CASSHDRVAYEQNF,TGTGCCAGCAGCCACGACAGGGTGGCCTACGAGCAGAACTTC
many,TRBJ2-7,TRBV10-2,TRBD2,CASSVSGSTYEQYF,TGCGCCAGCAGTGTTAGCGGGTCGACCTACGAGCAGTACTTC
.,TRBJ2-1,TRBV10-3,TRBD1,CAISEPGQGRFF,TGTGCCATCAGTGAGCCCGGACAGGGGAGGTTCTTC
many,TRBJ2-2,TRBV11-2,.,CASSLGATGSYPGELFF,TGTGCCAGCAGCTTAGGGGCCACAGGATCCTACCCCGGGGAGCTGTTTTTT
few,TRBJ2-7,TRBV12-3/TRBV12-4,TRBD2,CASSLNSGRGEQYF,TGTGCCAGCAGTTTAAATAGCGGGAGAGGAGAGCAGTACTTC
.,TRBJ2-1,TRBV5-1,.,CASSLVQATYNEQFF,TGCGCCAGCAGCTTGGTACAGGCGACCTACAATGAGCAGTTCTTC
few,TRBJ2-5,TRBV5-1,TRBD2,CASSLVASGYQETQYF,TGCGCCAGCAGCTTGGTGGCTAGCGGGTACCAAGAGACCCAGTACTTC
.,TRBJ2-5,TRBV3-1,.,CASSQDPGQETQYF,TGTGCCAGCAGCCAAGACCCGGGTCAAGAGACCCAGTACTTC
.,TRBJ1-1,TRBV20-1,.,CSALRVGTEAFF,TGCAGTGCTCTCAGGGTCGGAACGGAAGCTTTCTTT
.,TRBJ1-1,TRBV27,.,CASSPIDMNTEAFF,TGTGCCAGCAGTCCAATCGACATGAACACTGAAGCTTTCTTT
few,TRBJ2-5,TRBV13,.,CASSNLWGELQETQYF,TGTGCCAGCAGCAATCTCTGGGGGGAGCTCCAAGAGACCCAGTACTTC
.,TRBJ1-2,TRBV5-6,.,CASSRDTWGYGYTF,TGTGCCAGCAGCCGGGACACCTGGGGGTATGGCTACACCTTC
.,TRBJ2-3,TRBV7-6,.,CASGDARDTQYF,TGTGCCAGCGGGGACGCCCGGGATACGCAGTATTTT
.,TRBJ2-1,TRBV9,.,CASSVDRGGQFF,TGTGCCAGCAGCGTAGACAGGGGAGGGCAGTTCTTC
many,TRBJ2-1,TRBV7-2,.,CASSPGPLNEQFF,TGTGCCAGCAGCCCGGGACCTCTCAATGAGCAGTTCTTC
few,TRBJ2-1,TRBV5-1,TRBD2,CASSTGLASYNEQFF,TGCGCCAGCAGCACGGGACTAGCATCCTACAATGAGCAGTTCTTC
.,TRBJ2-3,TRBV7-9,.,CASSLVLAHTDTQYF,TGTGCCAGCAGCTTAGTCCTCGCCCACACAGATACGCAGTATTTT
.,TRBJ2-7,TRBV7-2,.,CASSLDGGLYEQYF,TGTGCCAGCAGCTTAGATGGGGGGCTGTACGAGCAGTACTTC